The clone carrying this T cell receptor (beta chain) has only one observation. Its antigen remains unknown. These data are taken from a study of post-analysis software for immune sequencing data. Points from the study as a whole: Among four to six TRBV segments more frequent in patients than controls were TRBV5-6, TRBV5-1 and TRBV20-1. Strong co-clustering by F measure linked samples that shared a preparation batch.

Unique molecular identifiers were built into the TCR beta cDNA libraries. MiXCR, run by TCRdb on the PCR reads, gives a single entry per CDR3 protein. Of 450,000 or so distinct CDR3 sequences in the sample, roughly 45% were seen once. The germline V gene encodes CDR1 SGHRS and CDR2 YFSETQ. CDR3 length equals 15 residues. Losses at the gene ends were 4 bases for V and 7 bases for J; bases not matched to a gene: 7. The V and J genes are TRBV5-1 and TRBJ2-1, with TRBD1 matching over 11 bases. The sequence was obtained from a girl aged 10 to 17 with multiple sclerosis. Material for sequencing was blood. The CDR3 sequence is CASSKGQGASNEQFF. The CDR3 bases are TGCGCCAGCAGCAAAGGACAGGGGGCGTCGAATGAGCAGTTCTTC.